This T cell receptor (beta chain) emerged from a study of blood T cell repertoires in COVID-19. Only in-frame clones appear in the TCRdb table, and some are missing; sequencing was by immunoSEQ multiplex PCR. The sample has 200,000 to 250,000 clones; roughly 85% are singletons. The V end lost 3 bases, the J end lost 5 bases, and 18 bases lay between the germline ends. The germline CDR1 and CDR2 sequences are SGHDT and YYEEEE. The CDR3 totals 16 residues. The chain has TRBV5-6 and TRBJ2-1, with D possibly being TRBD2 (5 bases). Sequences were obtained from peripheral blood. The clonotype comes from a young woman who had recovered from COVID-19. The CDR3: CASSSVDWGWDNEQFF. In DNA form, the CDR3 reads TGTGCCAGCAGCTCCGTGGACTGGGGATGGGACAATGAGCAGTTCTTC.